This TCR beta chain was observed in a study of blood T cells in healthy people across ages. There are a few counts of this clonotype. With a J-beta primer mix and a sample-barcoded 5' primer, a second PCR ran about 7 to 11 cycles. A minimum of 2.5 million CDR3-containing paired-end reads was obtained for each sample. Each CDR3 protein is one row after TCRdb ran MiXCR on the 5' RACE reads. Of about 1.1 million distinct CDR3 sequences in the sample, 35% to 40% were seen once. The V end was cut by 5 bases, the J end by 5 bases, with 15 bases between. The CDR3 runs to 15 residues. CDR1 and CDR2 from the germline V gene are SGHTA and FQGNSA.

What was sequenced was blood. The TCR comes from a man aged 18 to 35 in good health. This sequence joins TRBV7-2 and TRBJ1-4; D uncertain. The CDR3: CASSGRAFMNEKLFF. As DNA, the CDR3 is TGTGCCAGCAGCGGCCGGGCCTTCATGAATGAAAAACTGTTTTTT.